This T cell receptor (beta chain) came from a study of T cell repertoires in cytomegalovirus infection. Study context: Peptides in the study included HLA-C-restricted and HLA-B-restricted CMV epitopes. Both CMV infection and a matching HLA type were indicated by public TCR beta signatures.

Regarding the study as a whole: Using cumulative public TCR beta family frequency, the authors identified those who carried CMV together with the relevant HLA. HLA-C-restricted CMV clonotypes gave the most frequent clonotype in two of eight donors.

Germline V gives CDR1 MGHRA, CDR2 YSYEKL. CDR3 size: 13 residues. With V trimmed by 4 bases and J by 8 bases, 5 bases remained unmatched. Each CDR3 protein gets one entry after TCRdb re-called the reads with MiXCR. The repertoire has roughly 990,000 distinct CDR3 sequences, 31% of them found once; the top ten carry about an eighth. With respect to this clonotype: Its antigen is still unknown.

This clonotype was sampled from a human donor in good health (CMV status not recorded). Some clones in this sample may be carry-over from other donors' samples. The sequencing used cultured CD8+ T cells from PBMCs, collected from culture after CMV antigen stimulation. The chain carries TRBV4-1 and TRBJ1-2, with 9 bases identical to TRBD1. CDR3 in amino acids: CASSPQDRGGYTF. The DNA for the CDR3 is TGCGCCAGCAGCCCCCAGGACAGGGGCGGCTACACCTTC.